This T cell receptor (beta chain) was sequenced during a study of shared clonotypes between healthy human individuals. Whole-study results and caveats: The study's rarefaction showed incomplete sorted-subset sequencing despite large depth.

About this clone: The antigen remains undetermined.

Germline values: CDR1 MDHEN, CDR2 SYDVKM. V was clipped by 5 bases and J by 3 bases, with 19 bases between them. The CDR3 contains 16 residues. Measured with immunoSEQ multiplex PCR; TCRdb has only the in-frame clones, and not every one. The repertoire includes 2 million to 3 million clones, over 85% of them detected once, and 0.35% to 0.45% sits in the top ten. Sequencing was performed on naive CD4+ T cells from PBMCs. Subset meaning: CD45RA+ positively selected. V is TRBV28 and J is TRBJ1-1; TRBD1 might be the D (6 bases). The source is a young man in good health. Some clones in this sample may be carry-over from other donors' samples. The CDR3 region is CASSLPSGAGDTEAFF. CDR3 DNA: TGTGCCAGCAGTCTGCCGAGTGGGGCAGGGGACACTGAAGCTTTCTTT.